A selection of T cell receptor beta chains follows, all from one sample in a study of shared clonotypes between healthy human individuals. TCRdb keeps only in-frame clones here, not all; method: immunoSEQ multiplex PCR. The table shows roughly 95,000 clones, with around half occurring only once. The sample taken for sequencing was PBMCs. The receptor source for this set is a woman aged 40 to 49 in good health. Some clones in this sample may be carry-over from other donors' samples. Each CDR3 is given with its conserved first and last residue. Fields, in order: clone size, J gene, V gene, D gene, CDR3 DNA, CDR3 protein. The D gene is left open where the match is weak. Clone size, where shown, is once, few, many, or a class for clones that have expanded.

>-|TRBJ1-2|TRBV18|TRBD1
TGTGCCAGCTCACTGACAGGGGTCGACTATGGCTACACCTTC
CASSLTGVDYGYTF
>-|TRBJ2-7|TRBV7-2|-
TGTGCCAGCAGCCGGGGACGGGACTACGAGCAGTACTTC
CASSRGRDYEQYF
>-|TRBJ2-3|TRBV28|-
TGTGCCAGCAGTTCAGGACACAGCACAGATACGCAGTATTTT
CASSSGHSTDTQYF
>-|TRBJ2-7|TRBV6-5|-
TGTGCCAGCAGTTACGGCAGTTTGTTGGAGCAGTACTTC
CASSYGSLLEQYF
>-|TRBJ1-3|TRBV7-8|-
TGTGCCAGCAGCTTAGGGGGGCCCCGCTCTGGAAACACCATATATTTT
CASSLGGPRSGNTIYF
>-|TRBJ2-7|TRBV2|-
TGTGCCAGCAGTGTTACAGGGAACGGCGAGCGGTACTTC
CASSVTGNGERYF
>-|TRBJ2-3|TRBV28|-
TGTGCCAGCAGTCTCCAGGGTGCCCCAGATACGCAGTATTTT
CASSLQGAPDTQYF
>-|TRBJ2-2|TRBV10-3|TRBD1
TGTGCCATCAGTGAGTATAGGACAGGAGCGAACACCGGGGAGCTGTTTTTT
CAISEYRTGANTGELFF
>once|TRBJ2-2|TRBV19|-
TGTGCCAGTAGTATAGCGGAGGAAGTGACCGGGGAGCTGTTTTTT
CASSIAEEVTGELFF
>-|TRBJ2-7|TRBV7-8|-
TGTGCCAGCAGCTTAAACCGCTACGAGCAGTACTTC
CASSLNRYEQYF
>-|TRBJ2-3|TRBV9|-
TGTGCCAGCAGCGGGAGGACGCTAGATACGCAGTATTTT
CASSGRTLDTQYF
>many|TRBJ2-7|TRBV15|-
TGTGCCACCAGCAGAGATCTGGTCGGGGAGTCCCCCTACGAGCAGTACTTC
CATSRDLVGESPYEQYF
>many|TRBJ2-2|TRBV5-1|TRBD2
TGCGCCAGCAGACTAGCGGGCTCCGGGGAGCTGTTTTTT
CASRLAGSGELFF
>-|TRBJ2-7|TRBV6-7|TRBD1
TGTGCCAGCTGGGACAGGGATTCCTACGAGCAGTACTTC
CASWDRDSYEQYF
>many|TRBJ1-5|TRBV6-6|TRBD1
TGTGCCAGCAGTGGCCGGGACAGTCGGCATCAGCCCCAGCATTTT
CASSGRDSRHQPQHF
>many|TRBJ1-5|TRBV18|TRBD1
TGTGCCAGTACTGGGGACAGATCAGCCGGGTTTCAGCCCCAGCATTTT
CASTGDRSAGFQPQHF
>-|TRBJ1-5|TRBV30|-
TGTGCCTGGGGGGGGACTCGCAATCAGCCCCAGCATTTT
CAWGGTRNQPQHF
>-|TRBJ2-7|TRBV7-9|TRBD1
TGTGCCAGCAGCCCGCTCCGGGACAGTCCCTACGAGCAGTACTTC
CASSPLRDSPYEQYF
>-|TRBJ2-1|TRBV30|-
TGTGCCTGGAGCGGTTTGTCCTACAATGAGCAGTTCTTC
CAWSGLSYNEQFF
>-|TRBJ2-7|TRBV19|TRBD1
TGTGCCGGTAGTCCCCGGGCAGGGGGCTCCTACGAGCAGTACTTC
CAGSPRAGGSYEQYF
>-|TRBJ1-2|TRBV12-1|-
TGTGCCAGCAGCCATCCAGACAGCGAATCTAACTATGGCTACACCTTC
CASSHPDSESNYGYTF
>-|TRBJ2-7|TRBV6-5|-
TGTGCCAGCAGTCCAGGGTGGGAGCAGTACTTC
CASSPGWEQYF
>-|TRBJ2-6|TRBV29-1|-
TGCAGCGTTGCAGGGACTTCTGGGGCCAACGTCCTGACTTTC
CSVAGTSGANVLTF
>-|TRBJ1-5|TRBV28|-
TGTGCCAGCACCATAGCGGTACAGGGCTACCAGCCCCAGCATTTT
CASTIAVQGYQPQHF
>once|TRBJ1-2|TRBV9|-
TGTGCCAGCAGCGGACCCCGTCGGGCTGTCGGCTACACCTTC
CASSGPRRAVGYTF
>many|TRBJ2-5|TRBV4-2|-
TGTGCCAGCAGCCAAGGTGTGGTAGCGGAGCAAGAGACCCAGTACTTC
CASSQGVVAEQETQYF
>-|TRBJ2-7|TRBV11-2|-
TGTGCCAGCAGCTTAGGGGTGGGCCTCTACGAGCAGTACTTC
CASSLGVGLYEQYF
>few|TRBJ2-7|TRBV28|-
TGTGCCAGCAGGTCTACAGGGAACGAGCAGTACTTC
CASRSTGNEQYF
>many|TRBJ2-7|TRBV4-1|-
TGCGCCAGCAGCCAAGCTGAGGGGGGGGTCTACGAGCAGTACTTC
CASSQAEGGVYEQYF